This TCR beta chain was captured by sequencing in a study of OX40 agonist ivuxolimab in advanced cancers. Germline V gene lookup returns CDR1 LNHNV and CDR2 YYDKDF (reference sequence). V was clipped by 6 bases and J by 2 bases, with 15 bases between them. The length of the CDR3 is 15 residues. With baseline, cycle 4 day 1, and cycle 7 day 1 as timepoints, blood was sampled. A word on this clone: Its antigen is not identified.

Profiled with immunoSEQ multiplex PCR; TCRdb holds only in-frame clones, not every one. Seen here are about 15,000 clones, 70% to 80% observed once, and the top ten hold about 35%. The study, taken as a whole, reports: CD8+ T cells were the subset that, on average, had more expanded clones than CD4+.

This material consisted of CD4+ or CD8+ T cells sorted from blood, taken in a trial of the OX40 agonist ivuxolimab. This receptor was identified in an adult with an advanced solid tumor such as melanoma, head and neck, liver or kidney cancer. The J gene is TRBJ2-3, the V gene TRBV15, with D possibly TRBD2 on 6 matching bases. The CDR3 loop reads CATRTPTDYTDTQYF. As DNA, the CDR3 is TGTGCCACCAGGACACCCACGGACTACACAGATACGCAGTATTTT.